This entry lists 10 T cell receptor beta chains sequenced from one sample in a study of cytomegalovirus exposure and HLA in healthy donors. Researchers ran the PCR with 60 Vbeta and 13 Jbeta primers. The repertoire was sequenced with immunoSEQ multiplex PCR; TCRdb's copy has only in-frame clones and lacks some. The data hold 160,000 or so clones, with approximately 80% observed a single time. The specimen sequenced was PBMCs. The receptors originated from a woman between 45 and 60 years old in good health and CMV-seronegative.

This chain links TRBV2 with TRBJ1-5, with D possibly TRBD1 on 5 matching bases. The CDR3 contains 17 residues. Germline CDR1 is SNHLY and CDR2 is FYNNEI. Between the trimmed V and J ends, which lost 7 bases and 5 bases, there was a span of 24 bases. The CDR3 reads CASTEGVAKGPDQPQHF. In nucleotides, the CDR3 is TGTGCCAGCACAGAAGGCGTGGCGAAGGGGCCGGATCAGCCCCAGCATTTT.

The chain carries TRBV4-1 and TRBJ2-3; 9 bases fit TRBD2. CDR1 and CDR2 from the germline V gene are MGHRA and YSYEKL. V shed 4 bases, J shed 0 bases, and the junction held 11 bases outside the gene matches. This CDR3 has 18 amino acids. The CDR3: CASSRRLAGSLSTDTQYF. CDR3 nucleotides: TGCGCCAGCAGCCGCCGCCTAGCGGGGTCGCTTAGCACAGATACGCAGTATTTT.

This chain joins TRBV30 and TRBJ1-5; the match to TRBD1 covers 10 bases. The trim removed 8 bases at V and 3 bases at J, leaving 10 bases unmatched. Germline V gene sequence: CDR1 GTSNPN, CDR2 SVGIG (reference sequence). The CDR3 length is 15 residues. The CDR3 DNA is TGTGCCCCAGACCCGGGGACAGGGGACAATCAGCCCCAGCATTTT. Translating gives CAPDPGTGDNQPQHF.

The V gene is TRBV15, the J gene TRBJ2-5, with D possibly being TRBD1 (5 bases). The end of the DNA aligns better with TRBJ2-7, so the J call may be wrong. The CDR3 extends over 13 amino acids. CDR1 and CDR2 from the germline V gene are LNHNV and YYDKDF (reference sequence). The CDR3 nucleotides read TGTGCCACCAGCAGGGACAAAGGGTACGAGCAGTACTTC. This sequence encodes CATSRDKGYEQYF.

The CDR3 is CASSEGQGYVGELFF. The CDR3 coding sequence is TGTGCCAGCAGTGAGGGACAGGGGTATGTCGGGGAGCTGTTTTTT. The chain is built from TRBV2 and TRBJ2-2, with 10 bases fitting TRBD1. This CDR3 region has 15 residues. The germline V gene encodes CDR1 SNHLY and CDR2 FYNNEI. Trimming at V came to 3 bases and at J to 7 bases, leaving 5 bases not matched to a gene.

The rearrangement uses TRBV6-5 and TRBJ1-2; D remains unclear. Germline CDR1 and CDR2: MNHEY and SVGAGI. Trimming removed 5 bases at V and 1 base at J, with 14 bases between. The CDR3 is 15 residues long. The CDR3 nucleotides read TGTGCCAGCAGTAACCGGGTGGGAGGTAACTATGGCTACACCTTC. Its protein product is CASSNRVGGNYGYTF.

Notes on this clone: One end of the junction does not line up with germline, which may come from a read error. The rearrangement uses TRBV5-4 and TRBJ2-4, with a tentative D call TRBD2 (5 bases). The germline V gene encodes CDR1 SGHNT and CDR2 YYREEE (reference sequence). The CDR3 length is 13 residues. This chain's CDR3 is CASSLFSAREASF. CDR3 nucleotide sequence: TGTGCCAGCAGCCTCTTCTCTGCCCGGGAAGCTTCGTTC.

The V and J genes are TRBV5-1 and TRBJ2-5; no definite D call. CDR3 length equals 13 residues. Trimming left V 0 bases short and J 0 bases short, with 3 bases between. CDR1 is SGHRS and CDR2 is YFSETQ in the germline V gene. The CDR3, as DNA: TGCGCCAGCAGCTTGGACTACCAAGAGACCCAGTACTTC. Protein sequence: CASSLDYQETQYF.

This chain joins TRBV5-1 and TRBJ2-4; a weak D match, TRBD1 (5 bases). Trimming stripped 2 bases from V and 13 bases from J, with 16 bases between. CDR1 and CDR2 (germline): SGHRS, YFSETQ. This CDR3 has 13 amino acids. CDR3 sequence reads: CASSLGARDTQYF. CDR3 bases: TGCGCCAGCAGCTTAGGGGCCCGAGACACACAGTACTTC.

The V call is TRBV6-6, the J call TRBJ2-7; 8 nucleotides match TRBD1. The ends lost 2 bases at V and 7 bases at J; junction bases unmatched: 7. Looked up from germline, CDR1 is MNHNY and CDR2 is SVGAGI (reference sequence). The CDR3 covers 14 residues. The CDR3 spells CASSYRQGAKEQYF. The CDR3 nucleotides are TGTGCCAGCAGTTACCGTCAGGGGGCGAAAGAGCAGTACTTC.